These T cell receptor beta chains were read from a single sample in a study of brain T cells in children with intractable seizures. Profiled with immunoSEQ multiplex PCR; TCRdb holds only in-frame clones, not every one. Among 340,000 or so clones listed, about 94% were seen once. This specimen consisted of peripheral blood, obtained 4 to 5 months after surgery. The receptors were sampled from a boy in the first two years of life with tuberous sclerosis and intractable seizures. CDR3s include the opening cysteine and the closing phenylalanine or tryptophan. D genes are given only for firm matches. Clone size is stated in some rows and not others, as once, few, many or a class when expanded.

clone_size,j_call,v_call,d_call,cdr3_aa,cdr3_nt
NA,TRBJ2-2,TRBV5-1,TRBD1,CASSSRRDSPNTGELFF,TGCGCCAGCAGCTCCCGCCGGGACAGTCCTAACACCGGGGAGCTGTTTTTT
few,TRBJ1-6,TRBV4-1,NA,CASSPGTGLAPLHF,TGCGCCAGCAGCCCCGGGACGGGCCTAGCTCCCCTCCACTTT
NA,TRBJ2-1,TRBV9,TRBD2,CASSFRPPLSGVSYNEQFF,TGTGCCAGCAGCTTTAGACCCCCCCTTAGCGGGGTCTCCTACAATGAGCAGTTCTTC
once,TRBJ2-1,TRBV10-1,TRBD1,CASSESPQGAHNEQFF,TGCGCCAGCAGTGAGTCGCCGCAGGGGGCTCACAATGAGCAGTTCTTC
NA,TRBJ1-1,TRBV6-1,NA,CASSERDRDEAFF,TGTGCCAGCAGTGAACGTGACAGAGATGAAGCTTTCTTT
NA,TRBJ1-2,TRBV5-1,NA,CASSLGPDTHGYTF,TGCGCCAGCAGCTTGGGACCTGACACCCATGGCTACACCTTC
NA,TRBJ1-1,TRBV15,NA,CATSRQGRLNTEAFF,TGTGCCACCAGCAGACAGGGGCGGCTGAACACTGAAGCTTTCTTT
NA,TRBJ1-4,TRBV30,TRBD1,CAWDSDRDVFTNEKLFF,TGTGCCTGGGACTCTGACAGGGACGTGTTTACTAATGAAAAACTGTTTTTT
NA,TRBJ2-7,TRBV19,TRBD1,CASKARDRGHEQYF,TGTGCCAGTAAAGCCCGGGACAGGGGACACGAGCAGTACTTC
NA,TRBJ2-5,TRBV7-8,NA,CASRGETQYF,TGTGCCAGCCGCGGGGAGACCCAGTACTTC
NA,TRBJ1-2,TRBV25-1,NA,CASSEWYSNYGYTF,TGTGCCAGCAGTGAATGGTACAGTAACTATGGCTACACCTTC
NA,TRBJ2-1,TRBV6-5,TRBD2,CASMRAGGNEQFF,TGTGCCAGCATGCGGGCGGGGGGGAATGAGCAGTTCTTC
NA,TRBJ2-7,TRBV19,TRBD2,CASSIRTSGYSSYEQYF,TGTGCCAGTAGTATCCGGACTAGCGGGTACAGCTCCTACGAGCAGTACTTC
NA,TRBJ1-2,TRBV21-1,NA,CASSSSGGTGYTF,TGTGCCAGCAGCTCATCGGGCGGGACTGGCTACACCTTC
NA,TRBJ2-7,TRBV10-3,TRBD1,CAISETGQGYEQYF,TGTGCCATCAGTGAGACGGGACAGGGCTACGAGCAGTACTTC
NA,TRBJ1-1,TRBV19,NA,CASSTTGGRPQGAFF,TGTGCCAGTAGTACCACTGGGGGACGCCCTCAAGGAGCTTTCTTT
NA,TRBJ2-3,TRBV30,NA,CAWSVGRVSDTQYF,TGTGCCTGGAGTGTAGGCAGGGTGTCAGATACGCAGTATTTT
NA,TRBJ2-1,TRBV30,TRBD2,CARKQRGGLNEQFF,TGTGCCAGGAAACAGCGGGGGGGCCTCAATGAGCAGTTCTTC
NA,TRBJ2-5,TRBV5-8,NA,CASSLVGVETQYF,TGTGCCAGCAGCTTGGTAGGGGTAGAGACCCAGTACTTC
NA,TRBJ1-2,TRBV4-1,NA,CASSHLVGQKANYGYTF,TGCGCCAGCAGCCATTTGGTCGGACAGAAAGCTAACTATGGCTACACCTTC
NA,TRBJ2-1,TRBV6-5,NA,CASARLERSGEQFF,TGTGCCAGCGCCCGCCTTGAACGGTCGGGTGAGCAGTTCTTC
NA,TRBJ2-1,TRBV4-1,NA,CASSQLGVLYNEQFF,TGCGCCAGCAGCCAACTCGGGGTACTCTACAATGAGCAGTTCTTC
NA,TRBJ1-1,TRBV21-1,NA,CASSNPRCEAFF,TGTGCCAGCAGCAACCCACGGTGCGAAGCTTTCTTT
NA,TRBJ1-1,TRBV9,NA,CASSPRGDTEAFF,TGTGCCAGCAGCCCTAGGGGGGACACTGAAGCTTTCTTT
NA,TRBJ1-2,TRBV11-2,NA,CASSPGHYGYTF,TGTGCCAGCAGCCCCGGCCACTATGGCTACACCTTC